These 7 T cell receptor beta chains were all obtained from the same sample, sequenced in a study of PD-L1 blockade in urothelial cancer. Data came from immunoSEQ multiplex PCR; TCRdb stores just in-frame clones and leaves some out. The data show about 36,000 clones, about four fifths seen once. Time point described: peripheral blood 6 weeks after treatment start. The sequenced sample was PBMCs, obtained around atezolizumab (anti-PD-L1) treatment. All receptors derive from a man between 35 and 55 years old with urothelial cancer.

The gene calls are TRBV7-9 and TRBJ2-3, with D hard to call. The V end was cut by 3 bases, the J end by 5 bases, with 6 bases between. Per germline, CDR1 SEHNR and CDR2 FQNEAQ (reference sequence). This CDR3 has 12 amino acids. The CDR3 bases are TGTGCCAGCAGCTTGTCTATAGATACGCAGTATTTT. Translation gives CASSLSIDTQYF. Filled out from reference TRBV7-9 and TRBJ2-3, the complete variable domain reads DTGVSQNPRHKITKRGQNVTFRCDPISEHNRLYWYRQTLGQGPEFLTYFQNEAQLEKSRLLSDRFSAERPKGSFSTLEIQRTEQGDSAMYLCASSLSIDTQYFGPGTRLTVL.

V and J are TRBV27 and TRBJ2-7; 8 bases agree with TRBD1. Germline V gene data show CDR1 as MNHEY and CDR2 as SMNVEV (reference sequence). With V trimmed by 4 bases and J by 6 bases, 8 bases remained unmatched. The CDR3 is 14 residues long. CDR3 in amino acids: CASSYLTGGSEQYF. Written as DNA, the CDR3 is TGTGCCAGCAGTTACCTTACAGGGGGGAGCGAGCAGTACTTC.

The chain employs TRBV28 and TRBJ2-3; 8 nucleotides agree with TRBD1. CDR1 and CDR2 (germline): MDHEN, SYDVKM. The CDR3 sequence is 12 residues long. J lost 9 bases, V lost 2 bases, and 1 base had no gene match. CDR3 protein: CASSLGQGTQYF. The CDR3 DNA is TGTGCCAGCAGTTTAGGACAGGGAACGCAGTATTTT.

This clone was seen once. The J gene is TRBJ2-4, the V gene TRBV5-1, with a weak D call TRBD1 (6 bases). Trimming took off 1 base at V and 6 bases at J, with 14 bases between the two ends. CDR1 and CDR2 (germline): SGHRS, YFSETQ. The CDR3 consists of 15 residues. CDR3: CASSLSPGDLNIQYF. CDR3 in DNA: TGCGCCAGCAGCTTGAGTCCAGGGGACCTAAACATTCAGTACTTC.

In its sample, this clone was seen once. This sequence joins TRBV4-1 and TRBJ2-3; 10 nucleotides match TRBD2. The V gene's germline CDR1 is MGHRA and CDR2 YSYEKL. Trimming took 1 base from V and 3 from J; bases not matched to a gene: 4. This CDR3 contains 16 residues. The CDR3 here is CASSQVLAGFTDTQYF. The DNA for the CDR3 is TGCGCCAGCAGCCAAGTACTAGCGGGATTTACAGATACGCAGTATTTT.

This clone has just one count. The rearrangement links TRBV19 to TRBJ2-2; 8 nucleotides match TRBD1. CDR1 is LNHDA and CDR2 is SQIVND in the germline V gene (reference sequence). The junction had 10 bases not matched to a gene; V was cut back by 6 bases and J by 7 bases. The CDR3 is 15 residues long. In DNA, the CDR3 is TGTGCCAGTAGACCGCCGGACAGGGCAAACGGGGAGCTGTTTTTT. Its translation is CASRPPDRANGELFF.

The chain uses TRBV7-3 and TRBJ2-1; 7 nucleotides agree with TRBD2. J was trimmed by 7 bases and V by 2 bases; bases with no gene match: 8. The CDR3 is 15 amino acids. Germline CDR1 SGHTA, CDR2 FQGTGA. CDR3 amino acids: CASSLAGLSQNEQFF. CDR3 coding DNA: TGTGCCAGCAGCTTAGCGGGACTAAGCCAAAATGAGCAGTTCTTC.